This note documents a single TCR beta chain sequence. The record originates from a study of cytomegalovirus exposure and HLA in healthy donors. PCR primers comprised 60 Vbeta and 13 Jbeta primers. Libraries were prepared by immunoSEQ multiplex PCR; TCRdb keeps only in-frame clonotypes and omits some of them. The table includes roughly 140,000 clones, 75% to 85% detected once. Between the trimmed V and J ends, which lost 0 bases and 4 bases, there was a span of 12 bases. Germline assignment: CDR1 SGHRS and CDR2 YFSETQ. CDR3 length: 15 amino acids. This TCR was sampled from a woman aged 40 to 49 in good health and CMV-seropositive. The chain recombines TRBV5-1 with TRBJ2-3, with D possibly matching TRBD2 (6 bases). The specimen sequenced was PBMCs. Here the CDR3 reads CASSLDGSRADTQYF. CDR3 DNA sequence: TGCGCCAGCAGCTTGGACGGGAGTAGAGCAGATACGCAGTATTTT.